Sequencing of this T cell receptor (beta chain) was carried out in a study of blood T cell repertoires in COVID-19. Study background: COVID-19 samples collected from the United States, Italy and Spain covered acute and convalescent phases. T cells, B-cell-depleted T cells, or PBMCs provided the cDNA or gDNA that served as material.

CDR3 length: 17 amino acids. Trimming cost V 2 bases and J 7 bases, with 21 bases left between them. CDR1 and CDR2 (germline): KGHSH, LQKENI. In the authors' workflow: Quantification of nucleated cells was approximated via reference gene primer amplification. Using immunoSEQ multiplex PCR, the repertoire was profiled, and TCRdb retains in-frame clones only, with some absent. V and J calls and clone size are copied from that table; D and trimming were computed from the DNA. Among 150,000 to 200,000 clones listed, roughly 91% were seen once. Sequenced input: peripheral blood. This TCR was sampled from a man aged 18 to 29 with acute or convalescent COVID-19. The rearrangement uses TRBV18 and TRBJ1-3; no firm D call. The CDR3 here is CASSPSPAVSQRNTIYF. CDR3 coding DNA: TGTGCCAGCTCACCATCCCCCGCGGTCTCCCAGCGGAACACCATATATTTT. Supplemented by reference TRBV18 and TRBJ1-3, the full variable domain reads NAGVMQNPRHLVRRRGQEARLRCSPMKGHSHVYWYRQLPEEGLKFMVYLQKENIIDESGMPKERFSAEFPKEGPSILRIQQVVRGDSAAYFCASSPSPAVSQRNTIYFGEGSWLTVV.